The 29 T cell receptor beta chains below all came from one sample that was sequenced in a study of CD8 T cells in ankylosing spondylitis. TCRdb analysed the 5' RACE reads with MiXCR anew, one entry per CDR3 protein. The data hold approximately 340,000 distinct CDR3 sequences, with 14% to 15% observed a single time. The sequenced material came from blood, either unsorted or a sorted T cell fraction (not recorded which). The origin of the receptors is a male donor with ankylosing spondylitis or in good health (not recorded which).

In this sample, this clonotype turned up a few times. V is TRBV19 and J is TRBJ1-2; 9 bases align to TRBD1. The CDR3 covers 15 residues. After removal of 4 bases from V and 6 bases from J, the junction contained 9 bases not matched to a gene. Germline assignment: CDR1 LNHDA and CDR2 SQIVND (reference sequence). CDR3 in amino acids: CASSRPSGTGNGYTF. The CDR3 bases are TGTGCCAGTAGTAGGCCCTCCGGGACAGGGAATGGCTACACCTTC.

This clonotype was detected only a few times. The chain has TRBV27 and TRBJ2-5; 12 bases map to TRBD2. This CDR3 is 20 amino acids long. CDR1 is MNHEY, CDR2 SMNVEV, per germline (reference sequence). The V gene end was trimmed by 4 bases and the J gene end by 5 bases; junction bases not matched to a gene: 20. This CDR3 is CASSSKKASGRALQSETQYF. Here the CDR3 DNA reads TGTGCCAGCAGTTCCAAAAAGGCTAGCGGGAGGGCCTTACAGAGTGAGACCCAGTACTTC.

The genes are TRBV12-3 or TRBV12-4 and TRBJ2-5; 8 nucleotides align to TRBD2. With V trimmed by 6 bases and J by 5 bases, 5 bases remained unmatched. The CDR3 is 13 amino acids. CDR3 loop: CASRAPGGETQYF. The CDR3 DNA sequence: TGTGCCAGCAGAGCCCCGGGAGGGGAGACCCAGTACTTC.

The chain uses TRBV5-1 and TRBJ1-6; D remains unclear. This CDR3 contains 14 residues. Germline V lookup: CDR1 SGHRS, CDR2 YFSETQ. Trimming pared 9 bases from V and 7 bases from J, leaving 17 bases between. The CDR3 spells CATSPGQTNSPLHF. The DNA of the CDR3 is TGCGCCACCTCCCCCGGGCAGACGAATTCACCCCTCCACTTT.

A few counts support this clonotype. The chain links TRBV20-1 to TRBJ2-5; D uncertain. The ends were cut back, 5 bases at V and 2 bases at J, with 18 bases in the middle. Germline CDR1 and CDR2: DFQATT and SNEGSKA (reference sequence). CDR3 length equals 15 residues. CDR3 bases: TGCAGTGCTTCCCTCCTACCGGCGGAACAAGAGACCCAGTACTTC. This codes for CSASLLPAEQETQYF.

This clonotype was seen a few times. The rearrangement links TRBV21-1 to TRBJ2-5; TRBD1 is the table's D call and was not checked against the DNA. TRBV21-1 is a documented pseudogene. The CDR3 spans 11 residues. CDR3 DNA sequence: TGTGCCACCACAGGGTTGGAGACCCAGTACTTC. It is translated as CATTGLETQYF.

In this sample, this clonotype turned up a few times. The J gene is TRBJ1-5, the V gene TRBV6-5; D gene ambiguous. CDR3 length: 15 residues. Germline V CDR1 and CDR2: MNHEY, SVGAGI. The germline V and J ends were trimmed by 0 bases and 5 bases, with 11 bases remaining between them. The CDR3 region is CASSYSQASDQPQHF. The DNA for the CDR3 is TGTGCCAGCAGTTACTCCCAGGCTTCAGATCAGCCCCAGCATTTT.

This clonotype occurred a few times. This chain uses TRBV12-3 or TRBV12-4 with TRBJ2-3; 8 positions match TRBD2. CDR3 size: 16 residues. With V trimmed by 1 base and J by 1 base, 4 bases remained unmatched. In DNA form, the CDR3 reads TGTGCCAGCAGTTTAGGGGTGCGGGGGGGCACAGATACGCAGTATTTT. This encodes CASSLGVRGGTDTQYF.

This chain links TRBV4-1 with TRBJ2-4; 7 bases are a match to TRBD1. Losses at the gene ends were 3 bases for V and 5 bases for J; bases not matched to a gene: 16. The germline CDR1 and CDR2 sequences are MGHRA and YSYEKL. CDR3 length: 18 amino acids. The DNA of the CDR3 is TGCGCCAGCAGCCAGACCTCACAGGGGACGCACCCCCAAAACATTCAGTACTTC. Amino acid sequence: CASSQTSQGTHPQNIQYF.

This clonotype has a handful of counts. This chain links TRBV5-1 with TRBJ2-5; no reliable D call. The CDR3 is made up of 14 amino acids. CDR1 is SGHRS and CDR2 is YFSETQ in the germline V gene. V was shortened by 5 bases and J by 0 bases, with 11 bases between the two germline ends. CDR3 sequence: CASSPDWDQETQYF. The CDR3 coding sequence is TGCGCCAGCAGTCCAGACTGGGACCAAGAGACCCAGTACTTC.

A few counts support this clonotype. The V and J genes are TRBV6-1 and TRBJ2-7; possibly TRBD2 for D (5 bases). Germline-derived CDR1 and CDR2 are MNHNS and SASEGT. This CDR3 is built from 14 residues. The V and J ends lost 7 bases and 1 base respectively, with 14 bases between them. This CDR3 reads CASNEGVGSYEQYF. CDR3 in DNA: TGTGCCAGCAATGAGGGAGTTGGGTCCTACGAGCAGTACTTC.

This sequence joins TRBV2 and TRBJ2-5; TRBD2 agrees at 11 bases. J gave up 6 bases and V 6 bases, and 9 bases lay outside the gene matches. This CDR3 has 15 amino acids. Germline lookup yields CDR1 SNHLY and CDR2 FYNNEI. CDR3 DNA: TGTGCCAGCAGCGGTAGCGGGGGGGCCGCTAAGACCCAGTACTTC. It yields the protein CASSGSGGAAKTQYF.

In nucleotides, the CDR3 is TGTGCCAGCAGCTTAGAGGGACACCCTAATCAGCCCCAGCATTTT. Translation: CASSLEGHPNQPQHF. The V and J genes are TRBV7-2 and TRBJ1-5, with D possibly being TRBD1 (6 bases). Germline V gene sequence: CDR1 SGHTA, CDR2 FQGNSA. The germline V and J ends were trimmed by 1 base and 4 bases, with 11 bases remaining between them. The CDR3 consists of 15 residues.

This clonotype has only a few counts. This chain links TRBV20-1 with TRBJ2-7, with 14 nucleotides matching TRBD2. Per germline, CDR1 DFQATT and CDR2 SNEGSKA (reference sequence). J gave up 4 bases and V 4 bases, and 6 bases lay outside the gene matches. The CDR3 is 15 amino acids. CDR3 sequence: CSAKGLAGGQYEQYF. CDR3 sequence (DNA): TGCAGTGCTAAAGGACTAGCGGGAGGTCAATACGAGCAGTACTTC.

This clonotype was seen only a few times. The chain carries TRBV29-1 and TRBJ1-1, with TRBD1 as a possible D gene (5 bases). The germline V and J ends were trimmed by 8 bases and 1 base, with 11 bases remaining between them. Germline values: CDR1 SQVTM, CDR2 ANQGSEA. This CDR3 comprises 12 residues. In DNA, the CDR3 is TGCAGCTCGTGGGGGAGGAACACTGAAGCTTTCTTT. This codes for CSSWGRNTEAFF.

The chain links TRBV20-1 to TRBJ2-4, with D tentatively TRBD2 (6 bases). V was shortened by 2 bases and J by 5 bases, with 10 bases between the two germline ends. Per the germline V gene, CDR1 is DFQATT and CDR2 is SNEGSKA (reference sequence). The CDR3 length is 13 residues. CDR3 amino acids: CSARNSGENIQYF. The CDR3 DNA reads TGCAGTGCTAGAAATAGCGGAGAAAACATTCAGTACTTC.

CDR3 amino acids: CASSQRNLAGGETQYF. CDR3 nucleotides: TGTGCCAGCAGCCAAAGGAACCTAGCGGGGGGAGAGACCCAGTACTTC. The rearrangement links TRBV3-1 to TRBJ2-5, with TRBD2 matching over 11 bases. Losses at the gene ends were 2 bases for V and 4 bases for J; bases not matched to a gene: 6. This CDR3 contains 16 residues. Germline-derived CDR1 and CDR2 are LGHDT and YNNKEL (reference sequence).

This clonotype occurred a few times. V usage is TRBV5-1 and J usage is TRBJ2-2, with a tentative D call TRBD1 (7 bases). This CDR3 has 14 amino acids. With 1 base removed from V and 6 bases from J, the gap between germline ends came to 10 bases. Germline assignment: CDR1 SGHRS and CDR2 YFSETQ. CDR3 in DNA: TGCGCCAGCAGCTTGACCAGGGGGGCCGGGGAGCTGTTTTTT. Translated: CASSLTRGAGELFF.

This clonotype was recorded a few times. The V call is TRBV11-2, the J call TRBJ2-1, with 9 bases that match TRBD2. Germline values: CDR1 SGHAT, CDR2 FQNNGV. This CDR3 region has 16 residues. After removal of 4 bases from V and 4 bases from J, the junction contained 8 bases not matched to a gene. CDR3 in amino acids: CASSWLTSGIYNEQFF. For the CDR3, the DNA is TGTGCCAGCAGCTGGCTGACTAGCGGCATATACAATGAGCAGTTCTTC.

The chain employs TRBV12-3 or TRBV12-4 and TRBJ1-1; 11 bases are a match to TRBD1. CDR3 size: 14 residues. V was pared by 6 bases and J by 1 base, with 1 base of the junction left unmatched. In DNA, the CDR3 is TGTGCCAGCAGGGGACAGGGGGGGAACACTGAAGCTTTCTTT. Translated: CASRGQGGNTEAFF.

A word on this clonotype: Since the CDR3 does not end with the conserved phenylalanine or tryptophan, this likely comes from a read error. The V gene is TRBV10-3, the J gene TRBJ2-7, with 11 bases that match TRBD1. Germline loops: CDR1 ENHRY, CDR2 SYGVKD. Trimming cost V 8 bases and J 2 bases; bases outside gene matches: 2. CDR3 length: 13 amino acids. CDR3 DNA: TGTGCCATCGGGACAGGGGGAACCTACGAGCAGTACTTA. It codes for CAIGTGGTYEQYL.

The CDR3 here is CSALSGDANEQFF. CDR3 in DNA: TGCAGTGCCCTATCGGGGGATGCGAATGAGCAGTTCTTC. The chain recombines TRBV20-1 with TRBJ2-1; tentative D call: TRBD2 (6 bases). Germline CDR1 reads DFQATT; CDR2 reads SNEGSKA (reference sequence). The CDR3 spans 13 residues. Trimming took 6 bases from V and 7 from J, leaving 16 bases between them.

This clonotype came up many times. The chain couples TRBV5-1 to TRBJ2-1, with 11 bases identical to TRBD2. The CDR3 length is 15 residues. Trimming took 4 bases from V and 7 from J; bases not matched to a gene: 7. Germline lookup yields CDR1 SGHRS and CDR2 YFSETQ. CDR3 loop: CASSIPGLAANEQFF. The CDR3, as DNA: TGCGCCAGCAGCATACCGGGACTAGCGGCAAATGAGCAGTTCTTC.

This clonotype came up a few times. This chain links TRBV5-1 with TRBJ2-1; 7 bases fit TRBD2. V was clipped by 6 bases and J by 8 bases; unmatched bases: 8. CDR3 size: 13 residues. Germline V gives CDR1 SGHRS, CDR2 YFSETQ. The CDR3 loop reads CASKASGQDEQFF. In DNA form, the CDR3 reads TGCGCCAGCAAGGCTAGCGGCCAGGATGAGCAGTTCTTC.

The chain combines TRBV20-1 with TRBJ2-1; D unclear. The ends were cut back, 1 base at V and 6 bases at J, with 10 bases in the middle. Looked up from germline, CDR1 is DFQATT and CDR2 is SNEGSKA (reference sequence). CDR3 length: 13 residues. The DNA of the CDR3 is TGCAGTGCTAGAGTCCCGGCGATCAATGAGCAGTTCTTC. Its protein is CSARVPAINEQFF.

The chain combines TRBV5-5 with TRBJ2-7, with 8 nucleotides matching TRBD2. The germline V gene encodes CDR1 SGHKS and CDR2 YYEKEE (reference sequence). Trimming cost V 7 bases and J 1 base; bases outside gene matches: 10. This CDR3 is built from 15 residues. CDR3: CASANLAGRSYEQYF. CDR3 nucleotide sequence: TGTGCCAGCGCAAATTTAGCGGGAAGGTCCTACGAGCAGTACTTC.

Many counts were recorded for this clonotype. The chain employs TRBV11-2 and TRBJ1-5, with no clear D. V dropped 5 bases and J dropped 1 base, with 15 bases sitting between them. Germline V gives CDR1 SGHAT, CDR2 FQNNGV. The CDR3 runs 16 residues. DNA for the CDR3: TGTGCCAGCAGCCCACACGGTGGAGGGAGCAATCAGCCCCAGCATTTT. Translating gives CASSPHGGGSNQPQHF. The entire variable domain, with the rest obtained from reference TRBV11-2 and TRBJ1-5, is as follows: EAGVAQSPRYKIIEKRQSVAFWCNPISGHATLYWYQQILGQGPKLLIQFQNNGVVDDSQLPKDRFSAERLKGVDSTLKIQPAKLEDSAVYLCASSPHGGGSNQPQHFGDGTRLSIL.

V gene TRBV5-1 combines with J gene TRBJ1-1; 11 bases fit TRBD1. The CDR3 length is 14 residues. Germline V gene sequence: CDR1 SGHRS, CDR2 YFSETQ. With 3 bases clipped from V and 4 bases from J, the junction kept 2 bases outside the gene matches. CDR3 amino acids: CASSWGTGGTEAFF. The CDR3, as DNA: TGCGCCAGCAGCTGGGGGACAGGGGGCACTGAAGCTTTCTTT.

This clonotype came up a few times. The genes are TRBV4-1 and TRBJ2-3; 14 bases map to TRBD2. The germline V gene has CDR1 MGHRA and CDR2 YSYEKL. The J segment lost 4 bases and the V segment lost 4 bases, leaving 4 bases of the junction unmatched. The CDR3 has 16 residues. CDR3 region: CASSLGLAGEPDTQYF. CDR3 coding DNA: TGCGCCAGCAGCCTGGGACTAGCGGGAGAACCAGATACGCAGTATTTT.